The sequence of this TCR beta chain was determined in a study of blood T cell repertoires in COVID-19. Study context: Material from acute and convalescent COVID-19 was sourced from the United States, Italy and Spain. The cDNA or gDNA used as material had been derived from T cells, B-cell-depleted T cells, or PBMCs.

Original analysis: The assay estimated nucleated cells by amplifying reference gene primers. Produced via immunoSEQ multiplex PCR; TCRdb's table is partial and in-frame only. The V and J calls and clone size come from that table; D and trimming were worked out from the DNA. The table lists 120,000 or so clones, approximately 87% of them singletons. CDR1 is SGHKS, CDR2 YYEKEE, per germline (reference sequence). V lost 0 bases to trimming and J lost 2 bases, with 8 bases between them. The CDR3 has 15 residues. The origin of this receptor is a man aged 55 to 70 with acute or convalescent COVID-19. The rearrangement joins TRBV5-5 to TRBJ2-2; the D gene is possibly TRBD2 (6 bases). The source material was peripheral blood. The CDR3 is CASSLAGVNTGELFF. The CDR3 DNA follows: TGTGCCAGCAGCTTGGCGGGGGTCAACACCGGGGAGCTGTTTTTT.